The rows below give T cell receptor beta chains drawn from one sample of a study of blood T cells in healthy people across ages. MiXCR, run by TCRdb on the 5' RACE reads, gives a single entry per CDR3 protein. Here the sample spans hundreds of thousands of distinct CDR3 sequences, approximately 52% being singletons. Sequencing was performed on blood. Every receptor here comes from a woman of 80 years or more in good health. Both conserved end residues are part of each CDR3. The order of the fields is CDR3 DNA, CDR3 protein, D gene, clone size, V gene, J gene. The D gene is left open where the match is weak. Expanded clones get a size class; other rows say once, few or many, or leave the size out.

CDR3 DNA: TGTGCCAGCAGTTTCCGGGACAGGGGGAAGCACGAGCAGTTCTTC
CDR3 protein: CASSFRDRGKHEQFF
D gene: TRBD1
clone size: -
V gene: TRBV6-5
J gene: TRBJ2-1

CDR3 DNA: TGTGCCAGCAGATCCAGCGCCGCGCGTCTCACAGATACGCAGTATTTT
CDR3 protein: CASRSSAARLTDTQYF
D gene: -
clone size: many
V gene: TRBV11-2
J gene: TRBJ2-3

CDR3 DNA: TGTGCCAGCAGCTTAGAAAGGGTTGGCGAGCAGTACTTC
CDR3 protein: CASSLERVGEQYF
D gene: -
clone size: -
V gene: TRBV11-3
J gene: TRBJ2-7

CDR3 DNA: TGTGCCAGCAGGGGGACTCGGCAAAATGAGCAGTTCTTC
CDR3 protein: CASRGTRQNEQFF
D gene: -
clone size: many
V gene: TRBV2
J gene: TRBJ2-1

CDR3 DNA: TGTGCCAGCGGCCCACTAGCGGGAGGAATCTCCTACAGTGAGCAGTTCTTC
CDR3 protein: CASGPLAGGISYSEQFF
D gene: TRBD2
clone size: -
V gene: TRBV27
J gene: TRBJ2-1

CDR3 DNA: TGTGCCAGCAGTCCACAGCCGCTCGTGAGGTCCGAGCAGTACTTC
CDR3 protein: CASSPQPLVRSEQYF
D gene: -
clone size: many
V gene: TRBV27
J gene: TRBJ2-7

CDR3 DNA: TGCAGTGCTAGAGTTGGGACGGTTAGCAATCAGCCCCAGCATTTT
CDR3 protein: CSARVGTVSNQPQHF
D gene: -
clone size: -
V gene: TRBV20-1
J gene: TRBJ1-5

CDR3 DNA: TGCAGCGTTGCCCTTAGCAATCAGCCCCAGCATTTT
CDR3 protein: CSVALSNQPQHF
D gene: -
clone size: many
V gene: TRBV29-1
J gene: TRBJ1-5

CDR3 DNA: TGCGCCAGCAGCCAAGTTAGGCGGCACACTGAAGCTTTCTTT
CDR3 protein: CASSQVRRHTEAFF
D gene: -
clone size: -
V gene: TRBV4-1
J gene: TRBJ1-1

CDR3 DNA: TGCGCCAGCAGCTTGGGGGGACTGAACTCCTACGAGCAGTACTTC
CDR3 protein: CASSLGGLNSYEQYF
D gene: -
clone size: many
V gene: TRBV5-1
J gene: TRBJ2-7

CDR3 DNA: TGTGCCAGCAGCTTAGGACCTCCCCTGAGGTGGGAGACCCAGTACTTC
CDR3 protein: CASSLGPPLRWETQYF
D gene: -
clone size: -
V gene: TRBV7-2
J gene: TRBJ2-5

CDR3 DNA: TGCAGTGCGGGTGAGGGGGACAATGAGCAGTTCTTC
CDR3 protein: CSAGEGDNEQFF
D gene: -
clone size: -
V gene: TRBV20-1
J gene: TRBJ2-1

CDR3 DNA: TGCAGTGCTATGGGGGGTAATACCTACAATGAGCAGTTCTTC
CDR3 protein: CSAMGGNTYNEQFF
D gene: -
clone size: -
V gene: TRBV20-1
J gene: TRBJ2-1

CDR3 DNA: TGTGCCAGCAGCTCCTCCAGGGTGGGCCGAGGTGACAATCAGCCCCAGCATTTT
CDR3 protein: CASSSSRVGRGDNQPQHF
D gene: -
clone size: -
V gene: TRBV6-5
J gene: TRBJ1-5

CDR3 DNA: TGCAGCGTGGCAACAGGGGCCGGGGAGCTGTTTTTT
CDR3 protein: CSVATGAGELFF
D gene: TRBD1
clone size: -
V gene: TRBV29-1
J gene: TRBJ2-2

CDR3 DNA: TGCAGTGCTAGAGATCCCCACGAGCAGTACTTC
CDR3 protein: CSARDPHEQYF
D gene: -
clone size: -
V gene: TRBV20-1
J gene: TRBJ2-7

CDR3 DNA: TGTGCCAGCCTCAAGGGAAAGCCAGATTCACCCCTCCACTTT
CDR3 protein: CASLKGKPDSPLHF
D gene: -
clone size: many
V gene: TRBV12-3/TRBV12-4
J gene: TRBJ1-6

CDR3 DNA: TGTGCCAGCAGCTTTTCCGGGGCCTCCGGTGAGCAGTACTTC
CDR3 protein: CASSFSGASGEQYF
D gene: -
clone size: few
V gene: TRBV7-9
J gene: TRBJ2-7

CDR3 DNA: TGTGCCAGCAGCTTAGGGACAGGGGGCTGGTCCTACAATGAGCAGTTCTTC
CDR3 protein: CASSLGTGGWSYNEQFF
D gene: TRBD1
clone size: many
V gene: TRBV11-2
J gene: TRBJ2-1

CDR3 DNA: TGTGCCAGCATCCTCACTAGCGGGGGACAAGAGACCCAGTACTTC
CDR3 protein: CASILTSGGQETQYF
D gene: TRBD2
clone size: -
V gene: TRBV25-1
J gene: TRBJ2-5

CDR3 DNA: TGCAGTGCTAGAGATCAGGGGGCGGGTGCGGAGACCCAGTACTTC
CDR3 protein: CSARDQGAGAETQYF
D gene: TRBD1
clone size: -
V gene: TRBV20-1
J gene: TRBJ2-5

CDR3 DNA: TGCAGCGGAACCGGGACAGGGACTAGCGAGCAGTACTTC
CDR3 protein: CSGTGTGTSEQYF
D gene: -
clone size: -
V gene: TRBV29-1
J gene: TRBJ2-7

CDR3 DNA: TGTGCCAGCAGCTTCGACAGGGGGCGAGAAAATGAAGCTTTCTTT
CDR3 protein: CASSFDRGRENEAFF
D gene: TRBD1
clone size: -
V gene: TRBV6-6
J gene: TRBJ1-1

CDR3 DNA: TGTGCCAGCAGACGACAGGGGGAGGCCTACGAGCAGTACTTC
CDR3 protein: CASRRQGEAYEQYF
D gene: TRBD1
clone size: many
V gene: TRBV27
J gene: TRBJ2-7

CDR3 DNA: TGCGCCAGCAGTAGGCTAGCGGGGGGGAACACAGATACGCAGTATTTT
CDR3 protein: CASSRLAGGNTDTQYF
D gene: TRBD2
clone size: -
V gene: TRBV5-1
J gene: TRBJ2-3

CDR3 DNA: TGCGCCAGCAGCCGGGACAGGGGAAAAAACATTCAGTACTTC
CDR3 protein: CASSRDRGKNIQYF
D gene: TRBD1
clone size: many
V gene: TRBV5-1
J gene: TRBJ2-4

CDR3 DNA: TGTGCCAGCAGCTTCGCGACAGGGTACGGGGAGACCCAGTACTTC
CDR3 protein: CASSFATGYGETQYF
D gene: TRBD1
clone size: many
V gene: TRBV7-8
J gene: TRBJ2-5

CDR3 DNA: TGCAGCGTACCGCAGGGATGGGAGACCCAGTACTTC
CDR3 protein: CSVPQGWETQYF
D gene: -
clone size: once
V gene: TRBV29-1
J gene: TRBJ2-5

CDR3 DNA: TGCAGTGTTTTGGGCAATGAGCAGTTCTTC
CDR3 protein: CSVLGNEQFF
D gene: -
clone size: many
V gene: TRBV20-1
J gene: TRBJ2-1

CDR3 DNA: TGTGCCAGCAGTTCCGACGTAGGGGTCGGTGAGCAGTTCTTC
CDR3 protein: CASSSDVGVGEQFF
D gene: -
clone size: few
V gene: TRBV12-3/TRBV12-4
J gene: TRBJ2-1

CDR3 DNA: TGTGCCAGCAGTCACACTACAGGGATCAACATTCAGTACTTC
CDR3 protein: CASSHTTGINIQYF
D gene: -
clone size: -
V gene: TRBV3-1
J gene: TRBJ2-4

CDR3 DNA: TGTGCTAGTGGTTTCATGGAGGGACTGGCGGGTGAGCAGTTCTTC
CDR3 protein: CASGFMEGLAGEQFF
D gene: -
clone size: -
V gene: TRBV12-5
J gene: TRBJ2-1

CDR3 DNA: TGTGCCACCAGCAGAGATCACGGGGAGCTGTTTTTT
CDR3 protein: CATSRDHGELFF
D gene: -
clone size: -
V gene: TRBV15
J gene: TRBJ2-2

CDR3 DNA: TGTGCCAGCAGGAGAGAAGAGAGGTCTGGATACGAGCAGTACTTC
CDR3 protein: CASRREERSGYEQYF
D gene: -
clone size: many
V gene: TRBV6-5
J gene: TRBJ2-7

CDR3 DNA: TGTGCCAGCAGTCCCAGGACTAGCGGGAGGTTCGCAGATACGCAGTATTTT
CDR3 protein: CASSPRTSGRFADTQYF
D gene: TRBD2
clone size: many
V gene: TRBV12-3/TRBV12-4
J gene: TRBJ2-3

CDR3 DNA: TGTGCCAGCTCACGGGGGGCTTTGGCCTACGAGCAGTACTTC
CDR3 protein: CASSRGALAYEQYF
D gene: -
clone size: many
V gene: TRBV18
J gene: TRBJ2-7

CDR3 DNA: TGTGCCTGGAGTGTACCCTCCTTCCAACGGCAGTTCTTC
CDR3 protein: CAWSVPSFQRQFF
D gene: -
clone size: few
V gene: TRBV30
J gene: TRBJ2-1